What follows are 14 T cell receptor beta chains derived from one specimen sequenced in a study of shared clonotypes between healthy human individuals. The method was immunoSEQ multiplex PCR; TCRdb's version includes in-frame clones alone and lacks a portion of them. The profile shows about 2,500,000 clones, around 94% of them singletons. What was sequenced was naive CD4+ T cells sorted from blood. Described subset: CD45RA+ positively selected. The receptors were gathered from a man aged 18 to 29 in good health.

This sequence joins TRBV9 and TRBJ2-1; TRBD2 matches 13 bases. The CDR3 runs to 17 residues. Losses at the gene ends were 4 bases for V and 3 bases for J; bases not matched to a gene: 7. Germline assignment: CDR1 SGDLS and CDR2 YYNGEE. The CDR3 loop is CASSFRTSGRFYNEQFF. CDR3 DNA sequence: TGTGCCAGCAGCTTTCGGACTAGCGGGAGATTCTACAATGAGCAGTTCTTC.

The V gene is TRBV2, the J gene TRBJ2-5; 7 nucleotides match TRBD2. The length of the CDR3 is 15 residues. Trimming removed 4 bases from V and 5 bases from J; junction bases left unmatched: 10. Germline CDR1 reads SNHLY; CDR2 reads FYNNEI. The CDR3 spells CASSGEAGVAETQYF. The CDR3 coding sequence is TGTGCCAGCAGTGGGGAGGCGGGAGTTGCTGAGACCCAGTACTTC.

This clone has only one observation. CDR3 bases: TGTGCCAGCAGCCATTTGGGCAGGGTGGATGAAAAACTGTTTTTT. Protein sequence: CASSHLGRVDEKLFF. This chain links TRBV7-9 with TRBJ1-4; possibly TRBD1 for D (5 bases). V lost 5 bases to trimming and J lost 6 bases, with 16 bases between them. Germline lookup yields CDR1 SEHNR and CDR2 FQNEAQ (reference sequence). The length of the CDR3 is 15 residues.

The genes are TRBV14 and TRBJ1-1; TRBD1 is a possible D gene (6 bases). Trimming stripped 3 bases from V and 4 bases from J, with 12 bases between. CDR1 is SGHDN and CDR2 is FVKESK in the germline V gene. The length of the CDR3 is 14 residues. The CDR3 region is CASSHLGGTTEAFF. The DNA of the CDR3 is TGTGCCAGCAGCCACTTAGGGGGGACCACTGAAGCTTTCTTT. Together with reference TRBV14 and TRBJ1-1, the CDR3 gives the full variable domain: EAGVTQFPSHSVIEKGQTVTLRCDPISGHDNLYWYRRVMGKEIKFLLHFVKESKQDESGMPNNRFLAERTGGTYSTLKVQPAELEDSGVYFCASSHLGGTTEAFFGQGTRLTVV.

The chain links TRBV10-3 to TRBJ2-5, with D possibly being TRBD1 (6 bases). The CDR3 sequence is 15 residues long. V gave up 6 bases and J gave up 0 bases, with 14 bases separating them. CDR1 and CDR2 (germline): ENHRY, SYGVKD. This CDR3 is CAISPDSRYQETQYF. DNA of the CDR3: TGTGCCATCAGCCCGGACAGCCGGTACCAAGAGACCCAGTACTTC.

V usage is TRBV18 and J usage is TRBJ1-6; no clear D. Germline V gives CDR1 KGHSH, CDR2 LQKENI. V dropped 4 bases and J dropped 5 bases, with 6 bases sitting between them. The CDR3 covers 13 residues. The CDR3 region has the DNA TGTGCCAGCTCACGCACAGATAATTCACCCCTCCACTTT. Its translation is CASSRTDNSPLHF.

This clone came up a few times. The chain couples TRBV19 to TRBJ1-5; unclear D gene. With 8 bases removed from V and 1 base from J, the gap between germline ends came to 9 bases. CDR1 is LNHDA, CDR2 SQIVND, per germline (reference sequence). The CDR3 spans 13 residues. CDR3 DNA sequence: TGTGCCAGTGGATTGCTAAGCAATCAGCCCCAGCATTTT. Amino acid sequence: CASGLLSNQPQHF.

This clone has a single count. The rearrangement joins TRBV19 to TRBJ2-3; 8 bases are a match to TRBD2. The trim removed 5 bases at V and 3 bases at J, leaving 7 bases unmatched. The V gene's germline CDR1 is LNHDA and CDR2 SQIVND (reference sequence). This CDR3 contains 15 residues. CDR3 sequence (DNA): TGTGCCAGTAGTGACCCGGGAGGGCAAACAGATACGCAGTATTTT. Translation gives CASSDPGGQTDTQYF.

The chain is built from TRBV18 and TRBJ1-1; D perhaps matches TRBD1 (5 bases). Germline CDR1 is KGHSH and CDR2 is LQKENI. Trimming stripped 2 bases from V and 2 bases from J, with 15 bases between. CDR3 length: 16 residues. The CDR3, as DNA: TGTGCCAGCTCACCAGATGGACAACTGGTTAACACTGAAGCTTTCTTT. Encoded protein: CASSPDGQLVNTEAFF. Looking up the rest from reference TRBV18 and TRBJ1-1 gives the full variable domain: NAGVMQNPRHLVRRRGQEARLRCSPMKGHSHVYWYRQLPEEGLKFMVYLQKENIIDESGMPKERFSAEFPKEGPSILRIQQVVRGDSAAYFCASSPDGQLVNTEAFFGQGTRLTVV.

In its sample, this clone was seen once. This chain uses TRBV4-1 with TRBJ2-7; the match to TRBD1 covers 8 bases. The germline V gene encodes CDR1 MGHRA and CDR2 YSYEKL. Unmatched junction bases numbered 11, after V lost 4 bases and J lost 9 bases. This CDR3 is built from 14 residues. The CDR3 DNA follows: TGCGCCAGCAGCCCCGGCAGGGGGCGCTTCGGGCAGTACTTC. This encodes CASSPGRGRFGQYF.

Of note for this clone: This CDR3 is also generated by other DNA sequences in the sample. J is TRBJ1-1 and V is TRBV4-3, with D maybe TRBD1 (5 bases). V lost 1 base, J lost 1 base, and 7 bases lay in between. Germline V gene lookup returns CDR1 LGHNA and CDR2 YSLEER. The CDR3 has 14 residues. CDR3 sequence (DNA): TGCGCCAGCAGCCAAGGTGGGGGGAACACTGAAGCTTTCTTT. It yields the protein CASSQGGGNTEAFF.

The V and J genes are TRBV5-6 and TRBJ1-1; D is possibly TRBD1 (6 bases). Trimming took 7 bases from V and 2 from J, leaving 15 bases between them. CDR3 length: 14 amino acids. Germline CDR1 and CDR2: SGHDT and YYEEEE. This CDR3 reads CASGGLGSNTEAFF. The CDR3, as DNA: TGTGCCAGCGGGGGGCTGGGGTCTAACACTGAAGCTTTCTTT.

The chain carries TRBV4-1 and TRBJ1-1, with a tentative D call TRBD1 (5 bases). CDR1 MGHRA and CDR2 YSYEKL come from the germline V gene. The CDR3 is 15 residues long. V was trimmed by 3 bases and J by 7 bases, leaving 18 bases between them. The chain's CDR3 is CASSHPDRGWVEAFF. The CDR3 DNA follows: TGCGCCAGCAGCCACCCAGATCGGGGCTGGGTTGAAGCTTTCTTT.

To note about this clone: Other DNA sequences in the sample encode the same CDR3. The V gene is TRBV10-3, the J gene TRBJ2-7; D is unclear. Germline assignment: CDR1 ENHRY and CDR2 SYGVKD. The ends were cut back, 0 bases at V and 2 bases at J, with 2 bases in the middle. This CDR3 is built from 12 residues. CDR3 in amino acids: CAISESTYEQYF. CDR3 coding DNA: TGTGCCATCAGTGAGTCCACCTACGAGCAGTACTTC.